These 30 T cell receptor beta chains were all obtained from the same sample, sequenced in a study of blood T cell repertoires in COVID-19. Assay used: immunoSEQ multiplex PCR; TCRdb lists only in-frame clones, some missing. The sample carries roughly 500,000 clones, 89% recorded once. The sequenced sample consisted of peripheral blood. Receptor source: a man between 18 and 29 years old with COVID-19, enrolled during active disease.

V gene TRBV2 combines with J gene TRBJ1-1; 11 bases agree with TRBD1. The J segment lost 4 bases and the V segment lost 8 bases, leaving 3 bases of the junction unmatched. The CDR3 covers 13 residues. Looked up from germline, CDR1 is SNHLY and CDR2 is FYNNEI. As DNA, the CDR3 is TGTGCCAGCGGACAGGGGGCGGTCACTGAAGCTTTCTTT. Amino acid sequence: CASGQGAVTEAFF.

The rearrangement joins TRBV6-4 to TRBJ2-2, with a possible D match to TRBD1 (5 bases). Germline V gives CDR1 MRHNA, CDR2 SNTAGT. V was pared by 6 bases and J by 5 bases, with 13 bases between. The CDR3 is 14 residues long. CDR3 coding DNA: TGTGCCAGCAGCACAGGAGAAGGGACCGGGGAGCTGTTTTTT. It specifies CASSTGEGTGELFF.

The CDR3 DNA reads as TGTGCCAGCAGCTTAGGCTTGGCGGTATCCGGGAATGAGCAGTTCTTC. It encodes CASSLGLAVSGNEQFF. The rearrangement joins TRBV11-2 to TRBJ2-1; no firm D call. V gave up 1 base and J gave up 7 bases, with 17 bases separating them. The CDR3 sequence is 16 residues long. The germline gives CDR1 SGHAT, CDR2 FQNNGV.

The chain couples TRBV5-6 to TRBJ2-7, with TRBD1 matching over 8 bases. V dropped 4 bases and J dropped 2; count of bases not matched to a gene: 8. The germline V gene encodes CDR1 SGHDT and CDR2 YYEEEE. This CDR3 is built from 15 residues. The CDR3, as DNA: TGTGCCAGCAGCGGACCGGACAGGGACCCCTACGAGCAGTACTTC. This codes for CASSGPDRDPYEQYF.

The gene calls are TRBV28 and TRBJ1-6, with D tentatively TRBD1 (5 bases). The CDR3 extends over 16 amino acids. Germline CDR1 is MDHEN and CDR2 is SYDVKM. Trimming cost V 7 bases and J 0 bases, with 13 bases left between them. The CDR3 sequence is CASMLGGYSYNSPLHF. CDR3 in DNA: TGTGCCAGCATGTTGGGGGGGTACTCCTATAATTCACCCCTCCACTTT.

The chain combines TRBV5-1 with TRBJ1-5, with a possible D match to TRBD1 (5 bases). CDR3 length: 15 amino acids. Germline loops: CDR1 SGHRS, CDR2 YFSETQ. With 4 bases removed from V and 0 bases from J, the gap between germline ends came to 11 bases. DNA of the CDR3: TGCGCCAGCAGCCGAGAAGGGGCTAGCAATCAGCCCCAGCATTTT. Amino acids: CASSREGASNQPQHF.

The chain employs TRBV18 and TRBJ2-2; 7 nucleotides align to TRBD2. With 3 bases clipped from V and 0 bases from J, the junction kept 7 bases outside the gene matches. The CDR3 is made up of 17 amino acids. Germline-derived CDR1 and CDR2 are KGHSH and LQKENI. DNA for the CDR3: TGTGCCAGCTCACCCCAGGGACTAAATACGAACACCGGGGAGCTGTTTTTT. It specifies CASSPQGLNTNTGELFF. Supplemented by reference TRBV18 and TRBJ2-2, the full variable domain reads NAGVMQNPRHLVRRRGQEARLRCSPMKGHSHVYWYRQLPEEGLKFMVYLQKENIIDESGMPKERFSAEFPKEGPSILRIQQVVRGDSAAYFCASSPQGLNTNTGELFFGEGSRLTVL.

V is TRBV7-8 and J is TRBJ2-2; D possibly corresponds to TRBD1 (6 bases). CDR1 is SGHVS and CDR2 is FQNEAQ in the germline V gene. The CDR3 has 15 residues. The V and J ends lost 1 base and 3 bases respectively, with 9 bases between them. The CDR3 DNA reads TGTGCCAGCAGCTTAGTAACAGGGTACACCGGGGAGCTGTTTTTT. Translation: CASSLVTGYTGELFF.

This chain connects TRBV7-9 to TRBJ2-7; TRBD1 matches 7 bases. This CDR3 contains 15 residues. Germline V gives CDR1 SEHNR, CDR2 FQNEAQ (reference sequence). V gave up 5 bases and J gave up 0 bases; unmatched junction bases: 7. The CDR3 DNA sequence: TGTGCCAGCAGCCCCCACGGGACAGTCTCCTACGAGCAGTACTTC. Amino acids: CASSPHGTVSYEQYF. Looking up the rest from reference TRBV7-9 and TRBJ2-7 gives the full variable domain: DTGVSQNPRHKITKRGQNVTFRCDPISEHNRLYWYRQTLGQGPEFLTYFQNEAQLEKSRLLSDRFSAERPKGSFSTLEIQRTEQGDSAMYLCASSPHGTVSYEQYFGPGTRLTVT.

The genes are TRBV5-5 and TRBJ2-2; 15 nucleotides align to TRBD2. The germline CDR1 and CDR2 sequences are SGHKS and YYEKEE (reference sequence). V lost 4 bases, J lost 8 bases, and 6 bases stayed unmatched. The CDR3 runs to 16 residues. The CDR3 sequence: CASSPGLAGGAGELFF. For the CDR3, the DNA is TGTGCCAGCAGCCCGGGACTAGCGGGAGGCGCAGGGGAGCTGTTTTTT.

The V and J genes are TRBV18 and TRBJ1-4, with D maybe TRBD1 (6 bases). The CDR3 has 14 amino acids. In germline, CDR1 is KGHSH, CDR2 LQKENI. Trimming took off 2 bases at V and 4 bases at J, with 8 bases between the two ends. In nucleotides, the CDR3 is TGTGCCAGCTCACCATGGGACAATAATGAAAAACTGTTTTTT. Its translation: CASSPWDNNEKLFF.

The genes are TRBV6-5 and TRBJ1-2; 8 bases are shared with TRBD1. The CDR3 totals 13 residues. With 11 bases clipped from V and 2 bases from J, the junction kept 7 bases outside the gene matches. Per the germline V gene, CDR1 is MNHEY and CDR2 is SVGAGI. The CDR3 bases are TGTGCCTCAAGGGACAGGATCAACTATGGCTACACCTTC. It translates to CASRDRINYGYTF.

The gene calls are TRBV4-2 and TRBJ2-2; 7 bases are shared with TRBD2. The CDR3 length is 16 residues. V was clipped by 0 bases and J by 6 bases; unmatched bases: 7. CDR1 and CDR2 (germline): LGHNA, YNFKEQ. The CDR3 DNA follows: TGTGCCAGCAGCCAAGATACAGCGGGGCTTGCCGGGGAGCTGTTTTTT. Translated: CASSQDTAGLAGELFF.

J is TRBJ1-1 and V is TRBV18, with TRBD1 as a possible D gene (5 bases). V lost 3 bases and J 3 bases, leaving 14 bases between the germline ends. The CDR3 has 15 amino acids. CDR1 and CDR2 (germline): KGHSH, LQKENI. The CDR3 sequence is CASSPKTGLYTEAFF. CDR3 sequence (DNA): TGTGCCAGCTCACCTAAGACGGGACTTTACACTGAAGCTTTCTTT.

The chain is built from TRBV27 and TRBJ1-1; perhaps TRBD1 as D (5 bases). V dropped 5 bases and J dropped 2 bases, with 15 bases sitting between them. CDR1 MNHEY and CDR2 SMNVEV come from the germline V gene (reference sequence). The CDR3 length is 15 residues. The CDR3: CASSRGGYGNTEAFF. CDR3 coding DNA: TGTGCCAGCAGTCGGGGGGGGTACGGAAACACTGAAGCTTTCTTT.

This sequence joins TRBV18 and TRBJ1-3, with a tentative D call TRBD1 (5 bases). CDR3 length equals 14 residues. CDR1 is KGHSH and CDR2 is LQKENI in the germline V gene. Trimming removed 3 bases from V and 3 bases from J, with 9 bases in between. This CDR3 reads CASSPTRDGNTIYF. As DNA, the CDR3 is TGTGCCAGCTCACCGACCAGGGATGGAAACACCATATATTTT.

This rearrangement joins TRBV5-5 to TRBJ2-7; the match to TRBD2 covers 14 bases. V gave up 5 bases and J gave up 3 bases; unmatched junction bases: 4. The germline CDR1 and CDR2 sequences are SGHKS and YYEKEE (reference sequence). This CDR3 has 15 residues. The CDR3 loop is CASRGGTSGSYEQYF. The CDR3, as DNA: TGTGCCAGCAGGGGAGGGACTAGCGGGAGCTACGAGCAGTACTTC.

J is TRBJ2-7 and V is TRBV25-1, with a tentative D call TRBD2 (6 bases). V lost 8 bases and J 2 bases, leaving 10 bases between the germline ends. The CDR3 spans 12 residues. Germline CDR1 MGHDK, CDR2 SYGVNS. Written as DNA, the CDR3 is TGTGCCAGCGGCGGGACGACCTACGAGCAGTACTTC. Its translation is CASGGTTYEQYF.

As for this clone: Being one base from a much bigger clone, this may be a read error. The V and J genes are TRBV2 and TRBJ1-4; 10 nucleotides line up with TRBD1. Trimming took 6 bases from V and 5 from J; bases not matched to a gene: 3. The CDR3 is 14 amino acids. From germline, CDR1 is SNHLY and CDR2 FYNNEI. Here the CDR3 reads CASRRTGGNEKLFF. CDR3 nucleotides: TGTGCCAGCAGGCGGACAGGGGGGAATGAAAAACTGTTTTTT.

This clone was seen a handful of times. The chain uses TRBV4-2 and TRBJ2-7; TRBD2 matches 10 bases. J was trimmed by 10 bases and V by 0 bases; bases with no gene match: 12. Germline-derived CDR1 and CDR2 are LGHNA and YNFKEQ. The CDR3 runs to 16 residues. CDR3 sequence reads: CASSQDEALAGVGQYF. The CDR3 DNA reads as TGTGCCAGCAGCCAAGATGAGGCCCTAGCGGGAGTGGGTCAGTACTTC.

The chain combines TRBV5-1 with TRBJ1-1, with 11 bases identical to TRBD1. The junction had 4 bases not matched to a gene; V was cut back by 2 bases and J by 10 bases. Germline CDR1 and CDR2: SGHRS and YFSETQ. The CDR3 length is 13 residues. The CDR3 is CASSLGTGGSAFF. In DNA form, the CDR3 reads TGCGCCAGCAGCTTAGGGACAGGGGGATCAGCTTTCTTT.

In this sample, this clone turned up a few times. The CDR3 spells CASSDPIRGRASSNTGELFF. DNA for the CDR3: TGTGCCAGCAGTGACCCCATTAGGGGCAGGGCGTCCTCCAACACCGGGGAGCTGTTTTTT. The V and J genes are TRBV6-4 and TRBJ2-2, with D possibly matching TRBD1 (5 bases). Germline CDR1 reads MRHNA; CDR2 reads SNTAGT. This CDR3 is built from 20 residues. The germline V and J ends were trimmed by 2 bases and 2 bases, with 24 bases remaining between them.

The chain is built from TRBV29-1 and TRBJ2-3, with D perhaps matching TRBD1 (6 bases). Germline V gene lookup returns CDR1 SQVTM and CDR2 ANQGSEA. V was trimmed by 7 bases and J by 6 bases, leaving 14 bases between them. The CDR3 spans 12 residues. Here the CDR3 DNA reads TGCAGCGCCCGGACAGAAGCGGATACGCAGTATTTT. Its translation is CSARTEADTQYF.

The chain combines TRBV20-1 with TRBJ1-2; maybe TRBD1 (6 bases). V was shortened by 3 bases and J by 4 bases, with 18 bases between the two germline ends. From germline, CDR1 is DFQATT and CDR2 SNEGSKA (reference sequence). CDR3 size: 15 residues. In DNA, the CDR3 is TGCAGTGCTAGTTTAGCCCGGGACACCCTCTATGGCTACACCTTC. This gives the protein CSASLARDTLYGYTF.

The chain carries TRBV24-1 and TRBJ2-1; D possibly corresponds to TRBD1 (6 bases). The V gene lost 5 bases and the J gene lost 8 bases, with 21 bases spanning the gap. Germline V gives CDR1 KGHDR, CDR2 SFDVKD. The CDR3 sequence is 16 residues long. The CDR3 loop reads CATSGSGTPFGDEQFF. CDR3 coding DNA: TGTGCCACCAGTGGTTCGGGGACACCATTTGGTGATGAGCAGTTCTTC.

The rearrangement uses TRBV2 and TRBJ2-3, with 11 bases identical to TRBD2. This CDR3 has 14 residues. Germline CDR1 is SNHLY and CDR2 is FYNNEI. The V and J ends lost 11 bases and 0 bases, in that order; junction bases with no gene match: 4. The CDR3 DNA follows: TGTGCCGGGGGGACTAGCGGAAGCACAGATACGCAGTATTTT. This gives the protein CAGGTSGSTDTQYF.

A single count supports this clone. This chain uses TRBV5-1 with TRBJ2-7; 7 nucleotides agree with TRBD1. Per the germline V gene, CDR1 is SGHRS and CDR2 is YFSETQ. The junction had 3 bases not matched to a gene; V was cut back by 0 bases and J by 3 bases. This CDR3 contains 14 residues. The CDR3 DNA reads TGCGCCAGCAGCTTGGTCGGGACAGACTACGAGCAGTACTTC. As protein: CASSLVGTDYEQYF. The entire variable domain, with the rest obtained from reference TRBV5-1 and TRBJ2-7, is as follows: KAGVTQTPRYLIKTRGQQVTLSCSPISGHRSVSWYQQTPGQGLQFLFEYFSETQRNKGNFPGRFSGRQFSNSRSEMNVSTLELGDSALYLCASSLVGTDYEQYFGPGTRLTVT.

This clone was recorded a few times. The CDR3 nucleotides are TGCGCCAGCAGCTTGGACGTGAGCTATGGCTACACCTTC. Its protein is CASSLDVSYGYTF. The gene calls are TRBV5-1 and TRBJ1-2; D unresolved. CDR3 length: 13 amino acids. The germline gives CDR1 SGHRS, CDR2 YFSETQ. Trimming took 0 bases from V and 4 from J, leaving 7 bases between them.

The V gene is TRBV12-3 or TRBV12-4, the J gene TRBJ1-1; D call uncertain. V lost 2 bases and J 6 bases, leaving 4 bases between the germline ends. The CDR3 sequence is 11 residues long. CDR3 loop: CASSLSAEAFF. CDR3 DNA sequence: TGTGCCAGCAGTTTAAGCGCTGAAGCTTTCTTT.

The chain is built from TRBV6-6 and TRBJ2-7, with 8 bases fitting TRBD2. The CDR3 totals 15 residues. V lost 2 bases to trimming and J lost 4 bases; unmatched junction nucleotides: 7. Germline CDR1 and CDR2: MNHNY and SVGAGI (reference sequence). The CDR3 sequence is CASSYRPGLGYEQYF. The DNA for the CDR3 is TGTGCCAGCAGTTACCGACCGGGACTAGGGTACGAGCAGTACTTC.